The clone carrying this T cell receptor (beta chain) appeared a single time. The sample originates from a study of cytomegalovirus exposure and HLA in healthy donors. V lost 3 bases and J lost 2; bases outside the gene matches: 2. Germline assignment: CDR1 SGHRS and CDR2 YFSETQ. The CDR3 consists of 16 residues. Amplification used 60 Vbeta primers and 13 Jbeta primers. Repertoires were generated with immunoSEQ multiplex PCR, while TCRdb's copy carries only in-frame clones and drops some. The profile covers 130,000 to 150,000 clones, with 82% appearing a single time and around 9.7% taken by the ten largest.

The sequencing sample was made of PBMCs. This clonotype was obtained from a woman aged 55-70 years in good health and CMV-seropositive. The rearrangement uses TRBV5-1 and TRBJ2-7; TRBD2 agrees at 16 bases. CDR3 sequence: CASSSGTSGRAYEQYF. The CDR3, as DNA: TGCGCCAGCAGCTCGGGGACTAGCGGGAGGGCCTACGAGCAGTACTTC.